This TCR beta chain was documented in a study of beta chain features in type 1 diabetes. To note about this clone: Its cognate antigen is unknown.

V gave up 0 bases and J gave up 3 bases; unmatched junction bases: 5. From germline, CDR1 is GTSNPN and CDR2 SVGIG (reference sequence). CDR3 length: 16 residues. What was sequenced were expressed TCRB transcripts, since all of the isolated RNA had been reverse transcribed. The data were produced by immunoSEQ multiplex PCR, yet TCRdb's version contains in-frame clones alone and is incomplete. The table shows more than 250,000 clones, with 15% occurring only once. Study-level points and caveats: Among patients with Type 1 diabetes, TCRB CDR3s were moderately but significantly shorter in every one of the four CD4+ subsets.

Source material: naive CD4+ T cells from blood. The rearrangement joins TRBV30 to TRBJ2-7, with TRBD2 matching 13 bases. This sequence was found in a man younger than 35 with type 1 diabetes. CDR3 residues: CAWSVFGTSGNYEQYF. CDR3 bases: TGTGCCTGGAGTGTTTTTGGGACTAGCGGGAACTACGAGCAGTACTTC.